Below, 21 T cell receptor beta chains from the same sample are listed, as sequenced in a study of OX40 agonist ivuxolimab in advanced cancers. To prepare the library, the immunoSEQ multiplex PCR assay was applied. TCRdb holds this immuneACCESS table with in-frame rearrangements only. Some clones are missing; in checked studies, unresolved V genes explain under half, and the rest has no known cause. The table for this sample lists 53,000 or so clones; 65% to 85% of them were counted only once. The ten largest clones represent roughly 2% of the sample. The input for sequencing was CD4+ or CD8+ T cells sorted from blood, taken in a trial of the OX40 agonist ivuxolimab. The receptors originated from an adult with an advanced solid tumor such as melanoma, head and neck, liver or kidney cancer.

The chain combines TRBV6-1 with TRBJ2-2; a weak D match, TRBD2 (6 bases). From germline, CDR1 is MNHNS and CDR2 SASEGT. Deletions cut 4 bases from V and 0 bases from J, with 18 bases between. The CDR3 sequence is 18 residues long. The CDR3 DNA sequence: TGTGCCAGCAGTGTAGTCCCGGGACTCCAGCCGAACACCGGGGAGCTGTTTTTT. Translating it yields CASSVVPGLQPNTGELFF.

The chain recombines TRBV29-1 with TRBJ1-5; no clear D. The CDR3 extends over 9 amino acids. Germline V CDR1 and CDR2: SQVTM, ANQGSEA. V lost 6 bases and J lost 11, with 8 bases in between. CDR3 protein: CSVLAAQHF. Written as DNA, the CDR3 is TGCAGCGTCTTGGCAGCCCAGCATTTT.

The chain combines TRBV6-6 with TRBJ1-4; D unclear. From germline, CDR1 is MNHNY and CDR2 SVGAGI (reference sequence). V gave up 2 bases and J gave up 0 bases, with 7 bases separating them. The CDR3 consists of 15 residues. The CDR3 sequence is CASSYGVTTNEKLFF. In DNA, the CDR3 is TGTGCCAGCAGTTACGGGGTGACAACTAATGAAAAACTGTTTTTT.

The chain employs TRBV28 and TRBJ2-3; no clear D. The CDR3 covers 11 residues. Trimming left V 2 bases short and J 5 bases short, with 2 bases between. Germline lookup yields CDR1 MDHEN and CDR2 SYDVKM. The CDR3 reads CASSLGDTQYF. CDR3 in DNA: TGTGCCAGCAGTTTAGGAGATACGCAGTATTTT.

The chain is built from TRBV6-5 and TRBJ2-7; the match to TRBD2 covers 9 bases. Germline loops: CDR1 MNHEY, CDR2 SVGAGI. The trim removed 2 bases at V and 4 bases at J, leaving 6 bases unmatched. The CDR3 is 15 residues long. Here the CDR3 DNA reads TGTGCCAGCAGTTACAGCCTAGCGGGAACATACGAGCAGTACTTC. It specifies CASSYSLAGTYEQYF.

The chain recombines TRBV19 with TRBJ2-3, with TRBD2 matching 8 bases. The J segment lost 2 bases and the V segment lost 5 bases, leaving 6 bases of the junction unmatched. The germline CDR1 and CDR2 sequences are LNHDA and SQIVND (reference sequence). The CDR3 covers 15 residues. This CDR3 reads CASSPREGNTDTQYF. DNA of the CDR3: TGTGCCAGTAGTCCCCGGGAGGGGAACACAGATACGCAGTATTTT. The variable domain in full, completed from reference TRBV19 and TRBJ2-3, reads DGGITQSPKYLFRKEGQNVTLSCEQNLNHDAMYWYRQDPGQGLRLIYYSQIVNDFQKGDIAEGYSVSREKKESFPLTVTSAQKNPTAFYLCASSPREGNTDTQYFGPGTRLTVL.

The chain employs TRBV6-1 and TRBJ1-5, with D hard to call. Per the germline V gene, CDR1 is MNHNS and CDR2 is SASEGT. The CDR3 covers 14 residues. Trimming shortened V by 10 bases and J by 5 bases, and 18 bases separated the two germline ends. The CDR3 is CATSTFTRDQPQHF. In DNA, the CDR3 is TGTGCCACCTCGACCTTTACACGGGATCAGCCCCAGCATTTT.

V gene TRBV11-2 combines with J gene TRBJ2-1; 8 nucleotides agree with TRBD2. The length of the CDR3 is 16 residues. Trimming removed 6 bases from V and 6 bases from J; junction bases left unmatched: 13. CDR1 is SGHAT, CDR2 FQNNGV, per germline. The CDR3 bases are TGTGCCAGCAGATCGATAGCGGGGCCGTTTGGCAATGAGCAGTTCTTC. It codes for CASRSIAGPFGNEQFF.

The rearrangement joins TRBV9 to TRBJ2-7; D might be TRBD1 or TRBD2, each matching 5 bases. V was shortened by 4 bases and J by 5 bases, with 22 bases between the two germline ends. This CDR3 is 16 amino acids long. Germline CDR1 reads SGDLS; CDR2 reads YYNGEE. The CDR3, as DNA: TGTGCCAGCAGCCCTCAAATAGAGCCAGGGACCCACGAGCAGTACTTC. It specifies CASSPQIEPGTHEQYF.

The CDR3 protein is CASSTRADTQYF. Written as DNA, the CDR3 is TGTGCCAGTAGTACTAGGGCAGATACGCAGTATTTT. The rearrangement links TRBV19 to TRBJ2-3; D remains unclear. This CDR3 is 12 amino acids long. V was pared by 4 bases and J by 4 bases, with 6 bases between. Per germline, CDR1 LNHDA and CDR2 SQIVND (reference sequence).

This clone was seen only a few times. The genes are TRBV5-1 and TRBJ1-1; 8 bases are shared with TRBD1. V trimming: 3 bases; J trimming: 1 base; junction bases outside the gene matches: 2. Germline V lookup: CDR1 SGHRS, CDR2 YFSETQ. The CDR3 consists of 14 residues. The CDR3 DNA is TGCGCCAGCAGCTCCACAGGGGGGAACACTGAAGCTTTCTTT. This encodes CASSSTGGNTEAFF.

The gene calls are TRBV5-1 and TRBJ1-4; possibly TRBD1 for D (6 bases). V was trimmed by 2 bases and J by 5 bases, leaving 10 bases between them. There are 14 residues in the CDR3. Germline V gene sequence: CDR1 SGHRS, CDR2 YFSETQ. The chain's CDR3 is CASSFQGRNEKLFF. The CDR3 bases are TGCGCCAGCAGCTTCCAGGGGCGCAATGAAAAACTGTTTTTT.

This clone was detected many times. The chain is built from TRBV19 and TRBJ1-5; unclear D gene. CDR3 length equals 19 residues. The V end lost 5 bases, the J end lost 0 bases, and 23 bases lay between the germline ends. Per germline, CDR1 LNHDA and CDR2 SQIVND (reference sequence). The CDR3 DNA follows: TGTGCCAGTAGTTTCTCACGGGAGCTTAAAGACTATAGCAATCAGCCCCAGCATTTT. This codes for CASSFSRELKDYSNQPQHF.

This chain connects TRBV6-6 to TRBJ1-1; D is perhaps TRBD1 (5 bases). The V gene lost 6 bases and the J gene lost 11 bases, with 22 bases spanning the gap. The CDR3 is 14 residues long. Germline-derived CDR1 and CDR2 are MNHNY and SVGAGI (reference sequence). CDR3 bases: TGTGCCAGCAGCCCCCAGATGCTGGGGGACGGGGCTTTCTTT. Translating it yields CASSPQMLGDGAFF.

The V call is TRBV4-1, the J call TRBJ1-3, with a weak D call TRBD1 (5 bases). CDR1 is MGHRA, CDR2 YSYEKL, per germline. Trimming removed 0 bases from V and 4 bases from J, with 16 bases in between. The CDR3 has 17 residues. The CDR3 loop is CASSQDRSGAQGNTIYF. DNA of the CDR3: TGCGCCAGCAGCCAAGATCGAAGTGGGGCTCAGGGAAACACCATATATTTT.

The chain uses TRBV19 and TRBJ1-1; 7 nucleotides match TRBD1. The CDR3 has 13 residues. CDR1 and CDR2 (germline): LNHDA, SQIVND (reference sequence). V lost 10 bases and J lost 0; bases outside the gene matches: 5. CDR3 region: CATADRMNTEAFF. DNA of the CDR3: TGTGCCACCGCGGACAGGATGAACACTGAAGCTTTCTTT.

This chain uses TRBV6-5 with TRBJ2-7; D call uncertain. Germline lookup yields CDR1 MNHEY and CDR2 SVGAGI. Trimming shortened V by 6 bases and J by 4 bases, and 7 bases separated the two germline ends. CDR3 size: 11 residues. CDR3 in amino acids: CASRAGYEQYF. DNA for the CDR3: TGTGCCAGCAGGGCTGGATACGAGCAGTACTTC.

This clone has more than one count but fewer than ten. CDR3: CASSAPRVGGTEAFF. The CDR3 DNA reads TGTGCCAGCAGCGCCCCCAGGGTTGGGGGAACTGAAGCTTTCTTT. The chain combines TRBV7-8 with TRBJ1-1, with D perhaps matching TRBD1 (5 bases). Germline V gene sequence: CDR1 SGHVS, CDR2 FQNEAQ. Trimming shortened V by 5 bases and J by 5 bases, and 18 bases separated the two germline ends. This CDR3 is built from 15 residues.

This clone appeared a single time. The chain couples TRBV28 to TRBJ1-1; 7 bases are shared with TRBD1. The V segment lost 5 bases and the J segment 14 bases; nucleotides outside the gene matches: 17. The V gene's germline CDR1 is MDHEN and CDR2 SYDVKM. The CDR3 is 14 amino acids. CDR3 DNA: TGTGCCAGCAGTCCGCGGGACAGCGCTCCGAAGCTGTTCTTT. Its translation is CASSPRDSAPKLFF. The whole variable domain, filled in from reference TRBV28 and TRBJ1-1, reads DVKVTQSSRYLVKRTGEKVFLECVQDMDHENMFWYRQDPGLGLRLIYFSYDVKMKEKGDIPEGYSVSREKKERFSLILESASTNQTSMYLCASSPRDSAPKLFFGQGTRLTVV.

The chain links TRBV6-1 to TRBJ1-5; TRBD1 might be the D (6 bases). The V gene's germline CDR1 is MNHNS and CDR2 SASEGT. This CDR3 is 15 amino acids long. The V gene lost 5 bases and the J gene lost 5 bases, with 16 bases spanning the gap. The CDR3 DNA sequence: TGTGCCAGCAGTTCCGGAGGGACAATTGATCAGCCCCAGCATTTT. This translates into CASSSGGTIDQPQHF.

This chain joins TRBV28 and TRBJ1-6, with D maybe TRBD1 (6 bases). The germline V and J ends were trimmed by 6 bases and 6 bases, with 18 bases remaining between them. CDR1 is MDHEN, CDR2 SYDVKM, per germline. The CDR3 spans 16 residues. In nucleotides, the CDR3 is TGTGCCAGCAGCCCATTGGGACGAGGGGGTAATTCACCCCTCCACTTT. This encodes CASSPLGRGGNSPLHF. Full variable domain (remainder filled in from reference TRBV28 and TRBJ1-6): DVKVTQSSRYLVKRTGEKVFLECVQDMDHENMFWYRQDPGLGLRLIYFSYDVKMKEKGDIPEGYSVSREKKERFSLILESASTNQTSMYLCASSPLGRGGNSPLHFGNGTRLTVT.